The T cell receptor beta chain under discussion was sequenced for a study of early T cells in non-severe SARS-CoV-2 infection. At the level of the study: Bulk RNA from unsorted whole blood was sequenced; chains were unpaired. Overall study results and limits: Private and CD4 specificities were missed by VDJdb matching, which favored anti-spike CD8 responses.

The CDR3 sequence is 16 residues long. Per germline, CDR1 DFQATT and CDR2 SNEGSKA (reference sequence). Trimming took 1 base from V and 0 from J, leaving 14 bases between them. Concerning this clonotype itself: No antigen is known for it.

The TCR library protocol attached unique molecular identifiers to the individual cDNA molecules. MiXCR, run by TCRdb on the 5' RACE reads, gives a single entry per CDR3 protein. The repertoire includes some 100,000 distinct CDR3 sequences, about 15% of them detected once, and 0.58% sits in the top ten. The genes are TRBV20-1 and TRBJ2-3; the D is unclear. The sample taken for sequencing was whole blood. The origin of this receptor is an adult who was a healthcare worker with PCR-confirmed SARS-CoV-2 infection or an uninfected control (not recorded which). This chain's CDR3 is CSARANRQLSTDTQYF. Here the CDR3 DNA reads TGCAGTGCTAGAGCCAATAGGCAACTTAGCACAGATACGCAGTATTTT.